Here is one TCR beta chain with its context. Germline trimming cut 4 bases from V and 4 bases from J; bases unmatched to any gene: 5. Looked up from germline, CDR1 is SEHNR and CDR2 is FQNEAQ (reference sequence). This CDR3 comprises 15 residues. Using immunoSEQ multiplex PCR, the repertoire was profiled, and TCRdb retains in-frame clones only, with some absent. The table has 110,000 to 150,000 clones, more than 70% seen once. This sample is part of a study of blood T cell repertoires in COVID-19. This sequence originates from a woman between 45 and 60 years old with acute or convalescent COVID-19. Sequenced: peripheral blood. The chain uses TRBV7-9 and TRBJ2-5, with 11 bases that match TRBD1. CDR3 sequence reads: CASSYGTGGRETQYF. As DNA, the CDR3 is TGTGCCAGCAGCTACGGGACAGGGGGGCGAGAGACCCAGTACTTC.